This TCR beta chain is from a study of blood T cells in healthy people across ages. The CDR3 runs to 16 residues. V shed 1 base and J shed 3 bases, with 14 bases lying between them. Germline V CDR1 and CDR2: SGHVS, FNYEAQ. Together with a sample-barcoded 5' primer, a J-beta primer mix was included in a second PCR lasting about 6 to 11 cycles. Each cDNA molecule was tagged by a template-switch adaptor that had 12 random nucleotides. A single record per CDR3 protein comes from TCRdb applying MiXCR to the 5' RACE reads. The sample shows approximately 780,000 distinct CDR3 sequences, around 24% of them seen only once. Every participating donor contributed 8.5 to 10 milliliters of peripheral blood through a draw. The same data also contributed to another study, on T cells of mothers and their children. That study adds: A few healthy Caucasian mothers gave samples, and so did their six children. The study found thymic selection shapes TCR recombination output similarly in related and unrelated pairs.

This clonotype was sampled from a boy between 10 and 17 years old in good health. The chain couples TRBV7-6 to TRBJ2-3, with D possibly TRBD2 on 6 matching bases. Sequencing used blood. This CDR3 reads CASSLGIMGRTDTQYF. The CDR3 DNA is TGTGCCAGCAGCTTAGGGATCATGGGGAGGACAGATACGCAGTATTTT.